The 18 T cell receptor beta chains given below trace back to one sample, sequenced in a study of T cell repertoires in cytomegalovirus infection. TCRdb analysed the reads with MiXCR anew, one entry per CDR3 protein. The data show hundreds of thousands of distinct CDR3 sequences, 33% seen once. These receptors have no known antigen. This specimen consisted of cultured PBMCs, obtained from culture after CMV antigen stimulation. The receptors come from a human donor in good health (CMV status not recorded). Some clones in this sample may be carry-over from other donors' samples.

The table lists this clonotype with many counts. V gene TRBV7-2 combines with J gene TRBJ1-3, with D possibly being TRBD1 (6 bases). V dropped 2 bases and J dropped 2 bases, with 19 bases sitting between them. The CDR3 is made up of 18 amino acids. From germline, CDR1 is SGHTA and CDR2 FQGNSA. The CDR3 loop is CASSLHPSRGSTGNTIYF. As DNA, the CDR3 is TGTGCCAGCAGCTTACACCCTAGCAGGGGATCGACTGGAAACACCATATATTTT. The full variable domain, its missing parts supplied by reference TRBV7-2 and TRBJ1-3, is GAGVSQSPSNKVTEKGKDVELRCDPISGHTALYWYRQSLGQGLEFLIYFQGNSAPDKSGLPSDRFSAERTGGSVSTLTIQRTQQEDSAVYLCASSLHPSRGSTGNTIYFGEGSWLTVV.

The sample holds a few counts of this clonotype. The J gene is TRBJ1-3, the V gene TRBV4-2; D is unclear. The CDR3 is made up of 17 amino acids. Trimming removed 4 bases from V and 2 bases from J, with 18 bases in between. Germline V gene lookup returns CDR1 LGHNA and CDR2 YNFKEQ. The CDR3 here is CASSPSTQAHAGNTIYF. As DNA, the CDR3 is TGTGCCAGCAGCCCGTCGACCCAAGCACATGCTGGAAACACCATATATTTT.

The genes are TRBV27 and TRBJ1-6; possible D gene TRBD1, 6 bases. This CDR3 spans 14 amino acids. Trimming pared 7 bases from V and 10 bases from J, leaving 17 bases between. Germline V gene lookup returns CDR1 MNHEY and CDR2 SMNVEV (reference sequence). This CDR3 is CASTHSGAGSPLHF. CDR3 in DNA: TGTGCCAGCACCCACTCGGGGGCAGGATCACCCCTCCACTTT.

This clonotype was recorded a few times. The chain joins TRBV19 to TRBJ2-5; a weak D match, TRBD1 (6 bases). The ends were cut back, 11 bases at V and 5 bases at J, with 18 bases in the middle. This CDR3 is built from 13 residues. Germline-derived CDR1 and CDR2 are LNHDA and SQIVND (reference sequence). CDR3 sequence: CAYNLQGRETQYF. DNA for the CDR3: TGTGCCTACAATTTACAGGGCCGGGAGACCCAGTACTTC.

This clonotype was seen a handful of times. The V and J genes are TRBV7-8 and TRBJ2-7, with TRBD2 as a possible D gene (6 bases). In germline, CDR1 is SGHVS, CDR2 FQNEAQ. Between the trimmed V and J ends, which lost 5 bases and 3 bases, there was a span of 17 bases. There are 15 residues in the CDR3. Here the CDR3 reads CASSLEAAGGYEQYF. In nucleotides, the CDR3 is TGTGCCAGCAGCCTGGAGGCGGCCGGGGGCTACGAGCAGTACTTC. Combining the CDR3 with reference TRBV7-8 and TRBJ2-7 gives the whole variable domain GAGVSQSPRYKVAKRGQDVALRCDPISGHVSLFWYQQALGQGPEFLTYFQNEAQLDKSGLPSDRFFAERPEGSVSTLKIQRTQQEDSAVYLCASSLEAAGGYEQYFGPGTRLTVT.

This clonotype has only a few counts. This rearrangement joins TRBV7-2 to TRBJ2-4; D may be TRBD1 (5 bases). Trimming took 1 base from V and 7 from J, leaving 11 bases between them. Germline V gives CDR1 SGHTA, CDR2 FQGNSA. This CDR3 has 14 residues. In DNA, the CDR3 is TGTGCCAGCAGCTTAGACAGGCTACCCAACATTCAGTACTTC. This translates into CASSLDRLPNIQYF. Supplemented by reference TRBV7-2 and TRBJ2-4, the full variable domain reads GAGVSQSPSNKVTEKGKDVELRCDPISGHTALYWYRQSLGQGLEFLIYFQGNSAPDKSGLPSDRFSAERTGGSVSTLTIQRTQQEDSAVYLCASSLDRLPNIQYFGAGTRLSVL.

A few counts support this clonotype. This chain connects TRBV4-1 to TRBJ2-3; D gene ambiguous. The CDR3 spans 13 residues. Germline V CDR1 and CDR2: MGHRA, YSYEKL. V lost 1 base to trimming and J lost 14 bases, with 16 bases between them. CDR3 nucleotide sequence: TGCGCCAGCAGCCAAGTTTCCACCCGGAGTCGGTATTTT. Translating gives CASSQVSTRSRYF.

The sample holds a few counts of this clonotype. Compared with germline, one end of the junction differs, possibly owing to a read error. The chain joins TRBV7-9 to TRBJ2-5; 11 bases match TRBD1. The V gene's germline CDR1 is SEHNR and CDR2 FQNEAQ (reference sequence). This CDR3 region has 12 residues. Here the CDR3 reads CASSPWTGGVSF. The CDR3 DNA is TGTGCCAGCAGCCCATGGACAGGGGGCGTCTCATTC.

This chain uses TRBV12-3 or TRBV12-4 with TRBJ2-1; maybe TRBD1 (5 bases). V was shortened by 5 bases and J by 9 bases, with 14 bases between the two germline ends. The CDR3 totals 13 residues. The CDR3 spells CASSTRETTEQFF. The CDR3, as DNA: TGTGCCAGCAGTACCAGGGAAACTACTGAGCAGTTCTTC.

This clonotype was seen more than once but under ten times. The rearrangement links TRBV15 to TRBJ2-3, with D uncertain. This CDR3 region has 14 residues. From germline, CDR1 is LNHNV and CDR2 YYDKDF (reference sequence). V lost 1 base and J 4 bases, leaving 9 bases between the germline ends. CDR3 amino acids: CATSRGVFSDTQYF. CDR3 DNA: TGTGCCACCAGCAGAGGGGTTTTCTCAGATACGCAGTATTTT.

The chain uses TRBV6-6 and TRBJ2-2, with 10 nucleotides matching TRBD2. V shed 6 bases and J 6 bases; nucleotides not matched to a gene: 7. This CDR3 comprises 15 residues. CDR1 MNHNY and CDR2 SVGAGI come from the germline V gene (reference sequence). CDR3 sequence reads: CASRGASGSAGELFF. CDR3 nucleotides: TGTGCCAGCAGGGGGGCTAGCGGGAGCGCCGGGGAGCTGTTTTTT.

In this sample, this clonotype turned up a few times. V gene TRBV11-2 combines with J gene TRBJ1-1; D remains ambiguous. The CDR3 is 16 amino acids. Germline loops: CDR1 SGHAT, CDR2 FQNNGV. The ends were cut back, 4 bases at V and 0 bases at J, with 15 bases in the middle. The CDR3 protein is CASSYRVPTLNTEAFF. DNA for the CDR3: TGTGCCAGCAGCTACCGGGTTCCAACCCTGAACACTGAAGCTTTCTTT.

The chain recombines TRBV5-1 with TRBJ1-6, with unresolved D. Trimming removed 2 bases from V and 3 bases from J, with 9 bases in between. CDR1 SGHRS and CDR2 YFSETQ come from the germline V gene. The CDR3 is 15 amino acids. The CDR3: CASSLNGFYNSPLHF. In DNA form, the CDR3 reads TGCGCCAGCAGCTTAAACGGTTTCTATAATTCACCCCTCCACTTT.

This chain connects TRBV19 to TRBJ2-5; D is unresolved. Deletions cut 3 bases from V and 1 base from J, with 6 bases between. Germline CDR1 and CDR2: LNHDA and SQIVND (reference sequence). CDR3 length: 13 residues. The DNA of the CDR3 is TGTGCCAGTAGTATTGTCAGCCAAGAGACCCAGTACTTC. Its translation: CASSIVSQETQYF.

This clonotype turned up a few times. J is TRBJ2-7 and V is TRBV7-9, with D uncertain. Trimming shortened V by 3 bases and J by 0 bases, and 6 bases separated the two germline ends. The germline V gene has CDR1 SEHNR and CDR2 FQNEAQ (reference sequence). The CDR3 length is 13 residues. This chain's CDR3 is CASSFKSSYEQYV. CDR3 DNA sequence: TGTGCCAGCAGCTTCAAAAGCTCCTACGAGCAGTACGTC.

Comment on this clonotype: No conserved phenylalanine or tryptophan ends this CDR3, so it is likely a read error. V gene TRBV7-9 combines with J gene TRBJ2-1; D is undetermined. V lost 2 bases, J lost 0 bases, and 8 bases lay in between. The CDR3 is made up of 15 amino acids. Germline assignment: CDR1 SEHNR and CDR2 FQNEAQ (reference sequence). CDR3 DNA: TGTGCCAGCAGCTTACCGGAAAGCTCCTACAATGAGCAGTTCTAC. It translates to CASSLPESSYNEQFY.

There are many counts of this clonotype. The gene calls are TRBV7-8 and TRBJ2-7; 7 bases fit TRBD2. The CDR3 is 15 residues long. In germline, CDR1 is SGHVS, CDR2 FQNEAQ. Unmatched junction bases numbered 6, after V lost 1 base and J lost 3 bases. This CDR3 reads CASSLGVIAGYEQYV. DNA of the CDR3: TGTGCCAGCAGCTTAGGAGTTATAGCGGGCTACGAGCAGTACGTC.

The chain couples TRBV5-4 to TRBJ2-1; TRBD2 agrees at 13 bases. CDR1 SGHNT and CDR2 YYREEE come from the germline V gene (reference sequence). With V trimmed by 4 bases and J by 10 bases, 11 bases remained unmatched. The CDR3 loop spans 16 amino acids. CDR3 protein: CASSSGTSGIWVEQFF. In DNA, the CDR3 is TGTGCCAGCAGCAGCGGGACTAGCGGGATTTGGGTAGAGCAGTTCTTC.